This T cell receptor beta chain appears in the sequencing data of a study of T cells in Graves' hyperthyroidism and ophthalmopathy. Amplified regions were TCR beta CDR3 sequences from RNA transcripts. First-round RT-PCR of the TCR CDR3 relied on the HTBI primer set. In TCRdb, the multiplex PCR reads were re-called with MiXCR into one record per CDR3 protein. Among around 800,000 distinct CDR3 sequences, around 38% were seen once, and the ten largest hold 7% to 10%. This clonotype was counted between two and nine times. Germline lookup yields CDR1 DFQATT and CDR2 SNEGSKA (reference sequence). The CDR3 extends over 15 amino acids. V lost 2 bases, J lost 5 bases, and 9 bases stayed unmatched.

The chain recombines TRBV20-1 with TRBJ2-5; 9 nucleotides align to TRBD1. Sequenced input: blood. The receptor comes from a man aged 18 to 30 with Graves' hyperthyroidism. CDR3 amino acids: CSARSLQGAGETQYF. The CDR3 region has the DNA TGCAGTGCTAGATCCCTACAGGGGGCGGGGGAGACCCAGTACTTC.